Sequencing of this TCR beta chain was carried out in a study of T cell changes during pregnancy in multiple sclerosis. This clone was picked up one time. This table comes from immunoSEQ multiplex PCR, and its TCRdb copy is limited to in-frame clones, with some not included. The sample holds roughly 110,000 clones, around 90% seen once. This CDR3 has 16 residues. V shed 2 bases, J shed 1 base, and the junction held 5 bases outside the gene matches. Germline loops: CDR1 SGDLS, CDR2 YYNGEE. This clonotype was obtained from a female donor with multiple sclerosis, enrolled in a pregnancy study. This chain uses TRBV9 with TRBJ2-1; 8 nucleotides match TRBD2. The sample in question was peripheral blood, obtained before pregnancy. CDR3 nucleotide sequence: TGTGCCAGCAGCGTTCGGTCTAGCGGGTCCTACAATGAGCAGTTCTTC. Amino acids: CASSVRSSGSYNEQFF.